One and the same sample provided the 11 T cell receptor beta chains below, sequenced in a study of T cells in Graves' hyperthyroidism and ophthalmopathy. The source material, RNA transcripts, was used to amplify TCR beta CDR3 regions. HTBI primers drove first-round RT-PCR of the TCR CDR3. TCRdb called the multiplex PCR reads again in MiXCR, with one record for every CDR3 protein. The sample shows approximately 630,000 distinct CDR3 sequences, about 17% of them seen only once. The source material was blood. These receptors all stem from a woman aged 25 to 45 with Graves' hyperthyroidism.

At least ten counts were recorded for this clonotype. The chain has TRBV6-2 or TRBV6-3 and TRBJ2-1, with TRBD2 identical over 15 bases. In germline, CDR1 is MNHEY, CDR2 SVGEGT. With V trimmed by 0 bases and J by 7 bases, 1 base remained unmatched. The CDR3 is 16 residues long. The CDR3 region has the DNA TGTGCCAGCAGTTACTCCGGGACTAGCGGGAGGAATGAGCAGTTCTTC. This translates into CASSYSGTSGRNEQFF.

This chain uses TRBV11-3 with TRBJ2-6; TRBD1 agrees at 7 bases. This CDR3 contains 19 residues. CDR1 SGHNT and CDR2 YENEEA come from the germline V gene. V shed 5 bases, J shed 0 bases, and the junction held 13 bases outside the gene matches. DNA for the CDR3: TGTGCCAGCAGCGGATTTATCCGGGACAGCTACTCTGGGGCCAACGTCCTGACTTTC. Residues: CASSGFIRDSYSGANVLTF. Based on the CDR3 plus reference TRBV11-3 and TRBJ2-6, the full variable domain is EAGVVQSPRYKIIEKKQPVAFWCNPISGHNTLYWYLQNLGQGPELLIRYENEEAVDDSQLPKDRFSAERLKGVDSTLKIQPAELGDSAVYLCASSGFIRDSYSGANVLTFGAGSRLTVL.

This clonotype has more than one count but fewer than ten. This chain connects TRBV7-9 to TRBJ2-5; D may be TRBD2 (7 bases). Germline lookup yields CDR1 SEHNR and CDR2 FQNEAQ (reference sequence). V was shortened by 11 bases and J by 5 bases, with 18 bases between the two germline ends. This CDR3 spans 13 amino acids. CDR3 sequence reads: CACRVKGGETQYF. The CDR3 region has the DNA TGTGCCTGCCGGGTGAAGGGGGGGGAGACCCAGTACTTC.

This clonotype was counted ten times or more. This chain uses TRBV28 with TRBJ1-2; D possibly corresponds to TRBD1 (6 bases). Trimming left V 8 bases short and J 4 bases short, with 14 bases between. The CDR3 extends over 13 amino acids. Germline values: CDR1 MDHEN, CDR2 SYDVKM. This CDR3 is CASLTGSGYGYTF. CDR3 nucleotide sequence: TGTGCCAGCCTTACAGGGAGTGGCTATGGCTACACCTTC.

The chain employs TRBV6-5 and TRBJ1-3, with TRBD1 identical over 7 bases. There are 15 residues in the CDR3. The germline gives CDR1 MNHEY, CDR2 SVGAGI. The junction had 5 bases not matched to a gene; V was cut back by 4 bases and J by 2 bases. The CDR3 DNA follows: TGTGCCAGCAGTTTTGACAGGGCGCCTGGAAACACCATATATTTT. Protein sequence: CASSFDRAPGNTIYF.

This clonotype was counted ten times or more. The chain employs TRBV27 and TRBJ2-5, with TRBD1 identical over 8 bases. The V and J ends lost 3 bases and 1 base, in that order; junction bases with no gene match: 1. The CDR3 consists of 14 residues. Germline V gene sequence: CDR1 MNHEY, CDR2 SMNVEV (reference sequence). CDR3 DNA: TGTGCCAGCAGTTTCGGGACAGGCCAAGAGACCCAGTACTTC. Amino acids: CASSFGTGQETQYF.

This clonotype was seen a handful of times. The CDR3 DNA reads TGCGCCAGCAGCTCTATGGACAGGAGACATGGCTACACCTTC. Protein sequence: CASSSMDRRHGYTF. The chain joins TRBV5-1 to TRBJ1-2; 7 positions agree with TRBD1. The CDR3 spans 14 residues. Looked up from germline, CDR1 is SGHRS and CDR2 is YFSETQ. Trimming took 3 bases from V and 6 from J; bases not matched to a gene: 8.

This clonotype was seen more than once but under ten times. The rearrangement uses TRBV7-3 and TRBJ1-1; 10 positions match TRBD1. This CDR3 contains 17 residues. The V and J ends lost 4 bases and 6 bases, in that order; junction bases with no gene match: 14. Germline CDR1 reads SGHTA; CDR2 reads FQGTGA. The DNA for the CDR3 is TGTGCCAGCAGCTCAGATGATAACCGGGACAGGGGTCCTGAAGCTTTCTTT. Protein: CASSSDDNRDRGPEAFF.

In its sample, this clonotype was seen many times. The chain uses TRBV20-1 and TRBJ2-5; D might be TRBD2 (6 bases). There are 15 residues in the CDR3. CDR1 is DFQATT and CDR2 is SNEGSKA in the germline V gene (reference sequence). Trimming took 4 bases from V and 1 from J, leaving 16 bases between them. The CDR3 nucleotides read TGCAGTGCTACCGTCCGGGGGACCCTCCAAGAGACCCAGTACTTC. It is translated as CSATVRGTLQETQYF.

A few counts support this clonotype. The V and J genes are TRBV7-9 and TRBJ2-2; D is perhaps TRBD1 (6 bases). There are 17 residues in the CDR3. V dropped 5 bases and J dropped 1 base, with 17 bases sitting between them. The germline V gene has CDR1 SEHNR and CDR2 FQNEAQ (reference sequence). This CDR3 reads CASSPLTGQKNTGELFF. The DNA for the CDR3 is TGTGCCAGCAGCCCCCTGACAGGCCAGAAGAACACCGGGGAGCTGTTTTTT.

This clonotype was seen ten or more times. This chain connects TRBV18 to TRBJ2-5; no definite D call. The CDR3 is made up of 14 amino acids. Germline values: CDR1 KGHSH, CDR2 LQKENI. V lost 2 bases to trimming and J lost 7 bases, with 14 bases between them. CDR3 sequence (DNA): TGTGCCAGCTCACCATCCCAAGGCACGGGGACCCAGTACTTC. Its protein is CASSPSQGTGTQYF. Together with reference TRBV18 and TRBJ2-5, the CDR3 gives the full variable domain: NAGVMQNPRHLVRRRGQEARLRCSPMKGHSHVYWYRQLPEEGLKFMVYLQKENIIDESGMPKERFSAEFPKEGPSILRIQQVVRGDSAAYFCASSPSQGTGTQYFGPGTRLLVL.